This passage covers 26 T cell receptor beta chains from one sample sequenced in a study of long-term antiretroviral therapy in people with HIV. Running of the v3.0 immunoSEQ assay took place at survey level. This table comes from immunoSEQ multiplex PCR, and its TCRdb copy is limited to in-frame clones, with some not included. The sample lists about 39,000 clones; around 85% were seen once. Sequences were derived from unsorted PBMCs, sampled 1.2 years after starting antiretroviral therapy. All receptors come from a woman in her 50s with HIV.

The chain has TRBV7-3 and TRBJ2-1; maybe TRBD2 (5 bases). The CDR3 has 15 amino acids. Trimming took off 2 bases at V and 0 bases at J, with 8 bases between the two ends. Germline V lookup: CDR1 SGHTA, CDR2 FQGTGA. DNA of the CDR3: TGTGCCAGCAGCTTACAAGGGAGCTCCTACAATGAGCAGTTCTTC. Its protein is CASSLQGSSYNEQFF.

The chain is built from TRBV28 and TRBJ1-1; D remains unclear. Trimming left V 5 bases short and J 1 base short, with 2 bases between. The CDR3 is 11 amino acids. Germline V gene sequence: CDR1 MDHEN, CDR2 SYDVKM. CDR3: CASSPNTEAFF. Here the CDR3 DNA reads TGTGCCAGCAGTCCGAACACTGAAGCTTTCTTT.

This chain uses TRBV4-2 with TRBJ2-1; 8 positions match TRBD2. J was trimmed by 1 base and V by 0 bases; bases with no gene match: 8. CDR1 is LGHNA, CDR2 YNFKEQ, per germline. This CDR3 contains 18 residues. The CDR3 DNA sequence: TGTGCCAGCAGCCAAGATGTTTTCCGGGGGGGTTCCTACAATGAGCAGTTCTTC. This sequence encodes CASSQDVFRGGSYNEQFF.

The chain employs TRBV2 and TRBJ1-2; 7 bases are shared with TRBD1. The CDR3 spans 13 residues. CDR1 and CDR2 from the germline V gene are SNHLY and FYNNEI. The ends lost 7 bases at V and 4 bases at J; junction bases unmatched: 6. CDR3 sequence (DNA): TGTGCCAGCACCCAGGGGGGCCGCTATGGCTACACCTTC. It translates to CASTQGGRYGYTF.

The rearrangement joins TRBV10-3 to TRBJ2-7, with a tentative D call TRBD1 (5 bases). The germline V gene has CDR1 ENHRY and CDR2 SYGVKD. This CDR3 region has 13 residues. V shed 4 bases and J shed 4 bases, with 11 bases lying between them. The CDR3 sequence is CAISVWGGYEQYF. DNA for the CDR3: TGTGCCATCAGTGTGTGGGGCGGTTACGAGCAGTACTTC.

The genes are TRBV5-6 and TRBJ1-5; 7 nucleotides agree with TRBD1. Germline CDR1 and CDR2: SGHDT and YYEEEE. CDR3 length equals 15 residues. V was pared by 4 bases and J by 6 bases, with 10 bases of the junction left unmatched. The CDR3 DNA is TGTGCCAGCAGCCTAACAGGGGTAGGAGGTCAGCCCCAGCATTTT. Translating gives CASSLTGVGGQPQHF.

This chain links TRBV2 with TRBJ2-7; 8 nucleotides agree with TRBD1. Germline V gene sequence: CDR1 SNHLY, CDR2 FYNNEI. There are 15 residues in the CDR3. V lost 6 bases to trimming and J lost 0 bases; unmatched junction nucleotides: 7. CDR3 coding DNA: TGTGCCAGCAGCCCGAGGACAGGGAGCTCCTACGAGCAGTACTTC. Protein: CASSPRTGSSYEQYF.

The V and J genes are TRBV2 and TRBJ2-5, with TRBD2 identical over 7 bases. There are 15 residues in the CDR3. J was trimmed by 5 bases and V by 3 bases; bases with no gene match: 9. Germline V gene data show CDR1 as SNHLY and CDR2 as FYNNEI. The CDR3 reads CASSEDLAVRETQYF. In DNA form, the CDR3 reads TGTGCCAGCAGTGAGGACCTAGCGGTTCGTGAGACCCAGTACTTC.

CDR3 protein: CASSSGPLGEAFF. The CDR3 DNA reads TGTGCCAGCAGCTCGGGTCCGTTGGGTGAAGCTTTCTTT. The genes are TRBV7-3 and TRBJ1-1, with D unclear. The germline V and J ends were trimmed by 4 bases and 7 bases, with 13 bases remaining between them. The CDR3 has 13 amino acids. Germline V CDR1 and CDR2: SGHTA, FQGTGA.

This chain connects TRBV19 to TRBJ2-2, with a tentative D call TRBD2 (7 bases). V was clipped by 4 bases and J by 4 bases, with 13 bases between them. Per germline, CDR1 LNHDA and CDR2 SQIVND (reference sequence). The length of the CDR3 is 15 residues. The CDR3 protein is CASSTTGGLTGELFF. The CDR3 region has the DNA TGTGCCAGTAGTACCACCGGGGGGCTCACCGGGGAGCTGTTTTTT. Full variable domain (remainder filled in from reference TRBV19 and TRBJ2-2): DGGITQSPKYLFRKEGQNVTLSCEQNLNHDAMYWYRQDPGQGLRLIYYSQIVNDFQKGDIAEGYSVSREKKESFPLTVTSAQKNPTAFYLCASSTTGGLTGELFFGEGSRLTVL.

V and J are TRBV7-2 and TRBJ2-4; D remains unclear. The CDR3 length is 11 residues. Trimming left V 6 bases short and J 3 bases short, with 3 bases between. Germline V gene data show CDR1 as SGHTA and CDR2 as FQGNSA. The CDR3, as DNA: TGTGCCAGCAGTGGCAAAAACATTCAGTACTTC. Its translation is CASSGKNIQYF.

This sequence joins TRBV18 and TRBJ2-3, with D uncertain. V was clipped by 5 bases and J by 4 bases, with 16 bases between them. CDR3 length equals 15 residues. Germline V gene lookup returns CDR1 KGHSH and CDR2 LQKENI. CDR3 nucleotide sequence: TGTGCCAGCTCAGAAGGACCCCCCCGGGCAGATACGCAGTATTTT. Amino acid sequence: CASSEGPPRADTQYF.

The chain joins TRBV5-4 to TRBJ2-3; 7 nucleotides line up with TRBD2. CDR1 and CDR2 from the germline V gene are SGHNT and YYREEE (reference sequence). J was trimmed by 6 bases and V by 4 bases; bases with no gene match: 11. This CDR3 contains 15 residues. The CDR3 region is CASSLGGTTSDTQYF. CDR3 DNA sequence: TGTGCCAGCAGCCTGGGAGGGACTACCAGCGATACGCAGTATTTT.

This chain uses TRBV7-3 with TRBJ1-1; D perhaps matches TRBD1 (5 bases). This CDR3 comprises 14 residues. Germline CDR1 reads SGHTA; CDR2 reads FQGTGA. Deletions cut 3 bases from V and 2 bases from J, with 10 bases between. The CDR3 coding sequence is TGTGCCAGCAGCTTCGGGGGGGTTAACACTGAAGCTTTCTTT. Protein sequence: CASSFGGVNTEAFF.

The chain carries TRBV6-1 and TRBJ1-5, with D uncertain. Trimming shortened V by 10 bases and J by 3 bases, and 13 bases separated the two germline ends. Germline-derived CDR1 and CDR2 are MNHNS and SASEGT. CDR3 length: 13 residues. The CDR3 DNA reads TGTGCCACCCTGGTAGGGTACAATCAGCCCCAGCATTTT. Its translation is CATLVGYNQPQHF.

CDR3 nucleotides: TGTGCCAGTAGACAGGGGGCCTATGGCTACACCTTC. Its protein product is CASRQGAYGYTF. The chain joins TRBV19 to TRBJ1-2, with 9 bases identical to TRBD1. Germline loops: CDR1 LNHDA, CDR2 SQIVND (reference sequence). The J segment lost 4 bases and the V segment lost 6 bases, leaving 0 bases of the junction unmatched. The CDR3 contains 12 residues.

The chain couples TRBV7-3 to TRBJ2-3; TRBD2 matches 13 bases. The CDR3 loop spans 17 amino acids. Trimming at V came to 3 bases and at J to 1 base, leaving 4 bases not matched to a gene. Germline-derived CDR1 and CDR2 are SGHTA and FQGTGA. This CDR3 is CASSFGGTSGGTDTQYF. CDR3 nucleotides: TGTGCCAGCAGCTTCGGGGGGACTAGCGGGGGCACAGATACGCAGTATTTT.

This rearrangement joins TRBV5-1 to TRBJ2-2; 8 bases map to TRBD2. Germline CDR1 SGHRS, CDR2 YFSETQ. Losses at the gene ends were 5 bases for V and 2 bases for J; bases not matched to a gene: 5. The CDR3 is 15 residues long. Written as DNA, the CDR3 is TGCGCCAGCAGTTGGCGGGGGGCTAACACCGGGGAGCTGTTTTTT. This codes for CASSWRGANTGELFF. Variable domain in full (rest from reference TRBV5-1 and TRBJ2-2): KAGVTQTPRYLIKTRGQQVTLSCSPISGHRSVSWYQQTPGQGLQFLFEYFSETQRNKGNFPGRFSGRQFSNSRSEMNVSTLELGDSALYLCASSWRGANTGELFFGEGSRLTVL.

In its sample, this clone was seen once. This chain links TRBV5-1 with TRBJ2-5; 7 bases line up with TRBD1. This CDR3 has 14 amino acids. Per the germline V gene, CDR1 is SGHRS and CDR2 is YFSETQ. V dropped 4 bases and J dropped 3; count of bases not matched to a gene: 6. The CDR3 spells CASSDAGTEETQYF. The CDR3 DNA reads TGCGCCAGCAGCGATGCCGGGACAGAAGAGACCCAGTACTTC.

The V and J genes are TRBV5-4 and TRBJ2-5; D gene unclear. The CDR3 contains 14 residues. Germline lookup yields CDR1 SGHNT and CDR2 YYREEE (reference sequence). With 4 bases removed from V and 1 base from J, the gap between germline ends came to 11 bases. The CDR3 spells CASSPRGIQETQYF. CDR3 DNA sequence: TGTGCCAGCAGCCCTCGTGGCATCCAAGAGACCCAGTACTTC.

The chain employs TRBV9 and TRBJ2-7; D ambiguous. Per the germline V gene, CDR1 is SGDLS and CDR2 is YYNGEE. This CDR3 has 14 residues. Trimming pared 0 bases from V and 0 bases from J, leaving 7 bases between. CDR3 loop: CASSVGQISYEQYF. The CDR3 DNA sequence: TGTGCCAGCAGCGTAGGGCAGATCTCCTACGAGCAGTACTTC.

V is TRBV9 and J is TRBJ2-1, with TRBD2 as a possible D gene (7 bases). The germline V gene encodes CDR1 SGDLS and CDR2 YYNGEE. The CDR3 has 16 residues. Trimming stripped 1 base from V and 3 bases from J, with 14 bases between. The CDR3 sequence is CASSVRSGGRYNEQFF. The CDR3 DNA sequence: TGTGCCAGCAGCGTACGGTCGGGGGGCCGCTACAATGAGCAGTTCTTC.

The chain combines TRBV4-1 with TRBJ2-7, with a possible D match to TRBD1 (5 bases). The CDR3 spans 13 residues. Trimming took off 6 bases at V and 6 bases at J, with 15 bases between the two ends. Germline V CDR1 and CDR2: MGHRA, YSYEKL. CDR3 in DNA: TGCGCCAGCAGTCCAGGGTGGGCGAGCGAGCAGTACTTC. Amino acids: CASSPGWASEQYF.

The chain carries TRBV6-5 and TRBJ1-2; D is possibly TRBD1 (6 bases). The CDR3 has 13 residues. Per germline, CDR1 MNHEY and CDR2 SVGAGI. V shed 5 bases and J shed 4 bases, with 11 bases lying between them. The DNA for the CDR3 is TGTGCCAGCAGTAAGACGGACAGCTATGGCTACACCTTC. Translated, it gives CASSKTDSYGYTF.

The chain employs TRBV5-1 and TRBJ2-3, with TRBD1 identical over 7 bases. The germline gives CDR1 SGHRS, CDR2 YFSETQ. V shed 0 bases, J shed 4 bases, and the junction held 2 bases outside the gene matches. There are 14 residues in the CDR3. This CDR3 reads CASSLGQGPDTQYF. The CDR3 coding sequence is TGCGCCAGCAGCTTGGGACAGGGACCAGATACGCAGTATTTT. Drawing the rest from reference TRBV5-1 and TRBJ2-3, the complete variable domain is KAGVTQTPRYLIKTRGQQVTLSCSPISGHRSVSWYQQTPGQGLQFLFEYFSETQRNKGNFPGRFSGRQFSNSRSEMNVSTLELGDSALYLCASSLGQGPDTQYFGPGTRLTVL.

This chain joins TRBV7-2 and TRBJ1-3, with D possibly TRBD1 on 5 matching bases. The CDR3 loop spans 15 amino acids. Germline CDR1 is SGHTA and CDR2 is FQGNSA. V was cut by 1 base and J by 6 bases, with 13 bases left in between. The CDR3 bases are TGTGCCAGCAGCTTAGACGGGGCCACACCAAACACCATATATTTT. Its protein product is CASSLDGATPNTIYF.